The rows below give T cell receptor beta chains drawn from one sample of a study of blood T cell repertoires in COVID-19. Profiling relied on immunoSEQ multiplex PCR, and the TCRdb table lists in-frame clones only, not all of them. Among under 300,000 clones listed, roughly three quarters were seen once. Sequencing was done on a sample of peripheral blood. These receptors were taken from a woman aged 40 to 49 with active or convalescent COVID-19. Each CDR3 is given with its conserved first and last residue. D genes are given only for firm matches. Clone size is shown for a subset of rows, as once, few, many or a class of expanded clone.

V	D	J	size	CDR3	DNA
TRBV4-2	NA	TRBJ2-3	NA	CASSQDPSGTTDTQYF	TGTGCCAGCAGCCAAGATCCCTCGGGAACCACAGATACGCAGTATTTT
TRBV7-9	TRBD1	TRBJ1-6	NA	CASSRGMGQGRSPLHF	TGTGCCAGCAGCCGAGGGATGGGACAGGGAAGATCACCCCTCCACTTT
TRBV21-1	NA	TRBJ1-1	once	CARFERGGETEAFF	TGTGCCAGATTCGAGAGAGGGGGTGAGACTGAAGCTTTCTTT
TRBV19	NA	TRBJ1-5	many	CASSIFSGEGQPQHF	TGTGCCAGTAGTATATTTTCGGGTGAGGGTCAGCCCCAGCATTTT
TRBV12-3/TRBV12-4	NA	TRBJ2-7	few	CASSPDTGEQYF	TGTGCCAGCAGCCCCGACACCGGCGAGCAGTACTTC
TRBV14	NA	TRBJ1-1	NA	CASSLHRNTEAFF	TGTGCCAGCAGCCTTCACAGGAACACTGAAGCTTTCTTT
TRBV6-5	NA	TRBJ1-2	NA	CASSYDQGRSYGYTF	TGTGCCAGCAGTTACGACCAGGGAAGAAGCTATGGCTACACCTTC
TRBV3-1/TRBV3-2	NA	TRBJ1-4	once	CASATAGRVEEKLFF	TGTGCCAGCGCCACGGCCGGCAGGGTCGAGGAAAAACTGTTTTTT
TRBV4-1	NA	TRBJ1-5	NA	CASSQHEGQPQHF	TGCGCCAGCAGCCAACACGAGGGTCAGCCCCAGCATTTT
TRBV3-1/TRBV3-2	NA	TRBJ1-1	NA	CASSPRQDLITEAFF	TGTGCCAGCAGCCCCCGACAGGACTTAATCACTGAAGCTTTCTTT
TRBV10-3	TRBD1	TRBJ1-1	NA	CAISGDSYTEAFF	TGTGCCATCAGTGGGGACAGTTACACTGAAGCTTTCTTT
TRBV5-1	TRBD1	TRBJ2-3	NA	CASSKGTGGTDTQYF	TGCGCCAGCAGCAAAGGGACAGGGGGAACAGATACGCAGTATTTT
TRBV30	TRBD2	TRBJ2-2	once	CAWAGLAGGPGELFF	TGTGCCTGGGCGGGACTAGCGGGGGGGCCCGGGGAGCTGTTTTTT
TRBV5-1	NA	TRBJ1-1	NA	CASSFGAGANTEAFF	TGCGCCAGCAGCTTTGGCGCAGGGGCGAACACTGAAGCTTTCTTT
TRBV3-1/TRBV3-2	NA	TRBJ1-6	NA	CASSQGGGSSYNSPLHF	TGTGCCAGCAGCCAAGGAGGAGGGAGCTCCTATAATTCACCCCTCCACTTT
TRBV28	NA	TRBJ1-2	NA	CAISRAVYGYTF	TGTGCCATCTCACGCGCGGTCTATGGCTACACCTTC
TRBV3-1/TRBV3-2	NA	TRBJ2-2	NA	CASSHVSLQGGAGELFF	TGTGCCAGCAGCCATGTCTCGCTTCAGGGAGGAGCCGGGGAGCTGTTTTTT
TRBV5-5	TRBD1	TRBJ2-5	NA	CASSRTGLGETQYF	TGTGCCAGCAGCCGGACAGGGTTGGGAGAGACCCAGTACTTC
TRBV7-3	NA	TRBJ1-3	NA	CASSPVGGSGNTIYF	TGTGCCAGCAGCCCGGTCGGGGGCTCTGGAAACACCATATATTTT
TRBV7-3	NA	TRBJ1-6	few	CASSLIGDAPLHF	TGTGCCAGCAGCTTAATAGGGGATGCACCCCTCCACTTT
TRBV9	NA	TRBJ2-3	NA	CASSVMGPRGAGDTQYF	TGTGCCAGCAGCGTAATGGGCCCCAGGGGGGCCGGAGATACGCAGTATTTT
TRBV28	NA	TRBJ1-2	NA	CASSFSPQGSYGYTF	TGTGCCAGCAGTTTCAGCCCACAGGGAAGCTATGGCTACACCTTC
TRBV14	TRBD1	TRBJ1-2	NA	CASSQSPGQRDGYTF	TGTGCCAGCAGCCAATCCCCGGGACAGAGGGATGGCTACACCTTC
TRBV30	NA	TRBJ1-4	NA	CAWRTGQIDNEKLFF	TGTGCCTGGAGAACTGGACAGATCGATAATGAAAAACTGTTTTTT
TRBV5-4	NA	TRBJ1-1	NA	CASSPGTLGGGTEAFF	TGTGCCAGCAGCCCCGGGACCCTGGGAGGTGGCACTGAAGCTTTCTTT
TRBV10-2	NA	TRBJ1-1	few	CASSLQFRTEAFF	TGCGCCAGCAGTCTACAGTTTCGCACTGAAGCTTTCTTT
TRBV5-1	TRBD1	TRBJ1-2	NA	CASSLGGQGYGYTF	TGCGCCAGCAGCTTGGGGGGACAGGGCTATGGCTACACCTTC
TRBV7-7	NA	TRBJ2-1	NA	CASSFKLGEYNEQFF	TGTGCTAGCAGCTTTAAGCTCGGGGAATACAATGAGCAGTTCTTC